This TCR beta chain was observed in a study of cytomegalovirus exposure and HLA in healthy donors. The PCR had 60 Vbeta and 13 Jbeta primers. Only in-frame clones appear in the TCRdb table, and some are missing; sequencing was by immunoSEQ multiplex PCR. The sample consists of over 150,000 clones, approximately 85% of them appearing once. There are 14 residues in the CDR3. CDR1 SGHDT and CDR2 YYEEEE come from the germline V gene. V gave up 2 bases and J gave up 7 bases, with 15 bases separating them. The clonotype originates from a girl aged 5 to 17 in good health and CMV-seropositive. The genes are TRBV5-6 and TRBJ2-5; TRBD2 might be the D (5 bases). The source material was PBMCs. The CDR3: CASSLPGGGGTQYF. CDR3 coding DNA: TGTGCCAGCAGCTTACCAGGTGGAGGCGGGACCCAGTACTTC.